Below, one T cell receptor (beta chain) is given with its context. Antigen: not known. The data were taken from a study of pediatric ulcerative colitis. Whole-study findings and limits: A couple of rectal clonotypes were found only in ulcerative colitis patients, all of them.

Repertoires were generated with immunoSEQ multiplex PCR, while TCRdb's copy carries only in-frame clones and drops some. In the table there are about 60,000 clones, over 70% of which are singletons. This CDR3 region has 15 residues. Germline CDR1 and CDR2: SGHVS and FQNEAQ. V lost 4 bases and J 0 bases, leaving 11 bases between the germline ends. The sequenced material came from blood. The source is a boy aged 5 to 17 who was a control in a study of pediatric ulcerative colitis. The rearrangement joins TRBV7-8 to TRBJ2-3; TRBD1 or TRBD2 may be the D gene (5 bases each). DNA for the CDR3: TGTGCCAGCAGCTCGGGGACGCAGAGCACAGATACGCAGTATTTT. Protein product: CASSSGTQSTDTQYF. The full variable domain, with the rest looked up from reference TRBV7-8 and TRBJ2-3, is GAGVSQSPRYKVAKRGQDVALRCDPISGHVSLFWYQQALGQGPEFLTYFQNEAQLDKSGLPSDRFFAERPEGSVSTLKIQRTQQEDSAVYLCASSSGTQSTDTQYFGPGTRLTVL.